This T cell receptor beta chain was recorded in a study of siplizumab effects on memory and regulatory T cells. Study-level findings and limits: Major contributors to the alloresponse seemed to be naive T cells, which also appeared more diverse than memory cells. Where siplizumab was present, mappable alloreactive CD4+ clones averaged roughly 72% Treg-derived, compared with roughly 26% in controls. No assignable naive or memory phenotype existed for roughly 75-97% of proliferating CD4+ or CD8+ clones.

The assay covered 95,000 to 100,000 TCR templates per sample. Assay used: immunoSEQ multiplex PCR; TCRdb lists only in-frame clones, some missing. The table shows about 100,000 clones, with approximately 94% occurring only once. Note on this clone: Antigen specificity is unknown.

The germline V gene encodes CDR1 MDHEN and CDR2 SYDVKM. The CDR3 contains 14 residues. J gave up 8 bases and V 3 bases, and 6 bases lay outside the gene matches. The clonotype comes from a human donor in good health. The sequencing sample was made of non-Treg CD4+ T cells sorted from blood. The chain uses TRBV28 and TRBJ1-2; 10 nucleotides agree with TRBD1. The CDR3 here is CASSFDRGLWGYTF. The CDR3 DNA follows: TGTGCCAGCAGTTTCGACAGGGGGCTTTGGGGCTACACCTTC.